The rows below give T cell receptor beta chains drawn from one sample of a study of control samples from healthy donors and cancer patients. This table comes from immunoSEQ multiplex PCR, and its TCRdb copy is limited to in-frame clones, with some not included. The sample holds around 140,000 clones, approximately 89% seen once. Sequenced: PBMCs. Every receptor here comes from a man aged 45-65 years with head and neck cancer. Each CDR3 is given with its conserved first and last residue. The D gene is left open where the match is weak. Only some rows state a clone size, as once, few, many or a class for expanded clones.

>TRBJ1-1|TRBD1|TRBV19|-
TGTGCCAGCGAGTCAACCGGGACAGCGAACACTGAAGCTTTCTTT
CASESTGTANTEAFF
>TRBJ2-3|-|TRBV6-5|-
TGTGCCAGCAGTTCCCACAGCACCTTCACGCAGTATTTT
CASSSHSTFTQYF
>TRBJ1-6|TRBD1|TRBV10-3|-
TGTGCCATCAGAGGACAGGACTATAATTCACCCCTCCACTTT
CAIRGQDYNSPLHF
>TRBJ1-2|-|TRBV24-1|-
TGTGCCACCAGTGATCCCTCGGGCGGCTACACCTTC
CATSDPSGGYTF
>TRBJ2-7|-|TRBV23-1|-
TGCGCCAGCACCCCAGGAAACCAGGACAACTACGAGCAGTACTTC
CASTPGNQDNYEQYF
>TRBJ1-6|-|TRBV19|-
TGTGCCAGTAGCTTGACAGGTCCGAGCTCCTATAATTCACCCCTCCACTTT
CASSLTGPSSYNSPLHF
>TRBJ2-1|-|TRBV3-1/TRBV3-2|-
TGTGCCAGCAGCCAACCCGGGACTCACGGGAATGAGCAGTTCTTC
CASSQPGTHGNEQFF
>TRBJ2-5|-|TRBV5-1|-
TGCGCCACCAAATCCGGGGGTGCCGTCCAAGAGACCCAGTACTTC
CATKSGGAVQETQYF
>TRBJ2-1|-|TRBV5-1|-
TGCGCCAGCAGCTCCTCCGCTGGTGAGCAGTTCTTC
CASSSSAGEQFF
>TRBJ2-7|TRBD1|TRBV5-6|-
TGTGCCAGCAGCAAGGACAGGGGGTCCTACGAGCAGTACTTC
CASSKDRGSYEQYF
>TRBJ2-3|TRBD2|TRBV6-5|-
TGTGCCAGCTCTATGACTAGCGGTAGCACAGATACGCAGTATTTT
CASSMTSGSTDTQYF
>TRBJ2-7|-|TRBV7-2|-
TGTGCCAGCAGCACCGGGAATTCCTACGAGCAGTACTTC
CASSTGNSYEQYF
>TRBJ1-1|TRBD1|TRBV5-8|-
TGTGCCAGCAGCTCTACAGGGGGCATAACTGAAGCTTTCTTT
CASSSTGGITEAFF
>TRBJ1-1|-|TRBV28|-
TGTGCCAGCAGTTCCCCGGGGGGGAGCGCTGAAGCTTTCTTT
CASSSPGGSAEAFF
>TRBJ2-3|-|TRBV6-5|-
TGTGCCAGCAGCCACTCGACCGGGGATACGCAGTATTTT
CASSHSTGDTQYF
>TRBJ1-5|-|TRBV10-3|-
TGTGCCATCAGTCGAGAGGGGAATCAGCCCCAGCATTTT
CAISREGNQPQHF
>TRBJ2-7|TRBD1|TRBV6-5|-
TGTGCCAGCAGTCGGACAGGGTCCTACGAGCAGTACTTC
CASSRTGSYEQYF
>TRBJ1-6|-|TRBV11-2|many
TGTGCCAGCAGCTTAGTCTTTAGTCCGGGATCGAACTTCCATTCACCCCTCCACTTT
CASSLVFSPGSNFHSPLHF
>TRBJ1-4|-|TRBV11-2|-
TGTGCCAGCAGCTTAGATCAGGCTACAACTAATGAAAAACTGTTTTTT
CASSLDQATTNEKLFF
>TRBJ1-6|TRBD1|TRBV6-5|-
TGTGCCAGCAGTCGACAGGGACAGGGGGATTTGTTCCACTTT
CASSRQGQGDLFHF
>TRBJ2-2|-|TRBV27|-
TGTGCCAGCAGTTCAGGGGGGCAGGGCACCGGGGAGCTGTTTTTT
CASSSGGQGTGELFF
>TRBJ2-2|TRBD2|TRBV10-3|-
TGTGCCATCAGCCCCCCGGGACTAGTAACGAGGCGGGAGCTGTTTTTT
CAISPPGLVTRRELFF
>TRBJ1-3|-|TRBV10-3|-
TGTGCCATCAGTGGGCAGGCGAGCTCTGGAAACACCATATATTTT
CAISGQASSGNTIYF
>TRBJ2-3|TRBD1|TRBV5-1|-
TGCGCCAGCAGGAGGCGGGACAGGGCAGATACGCAGTATTTT
CASRRRDRADTQYF
>TRBJ2-7|-|TRBV2|-
TGTGCCAGCAGTCAACCAACAGGACATACCTACGAGCAGTACTTC
CASSQPTGHTYEQYF
>TRBJ2-5|-|TRBV3-1/TRBV3-2|-
TGTGCCAGCAGCCTGCCTCAGGGGCCCCAAGAGACCCAGTACTTC
CASSLPQGPQETQYF
>TRBJ2-7|TRBD1|TRBV3-1/TRBV3-2|-
TGTGCCAGCAGCCCAAACAGGGGCTACGAGCAGTACTTC
CASSPNRGYEQYF
>TRBJ2-5|-|TRBV7-2|-
TGTGCCAGCAGCCCGACGGCTGAAGAGACCCAGTACTTC
CASSPTAEETQYF
>TRBJ2-1|TRBD2|TRBV6-5|-
TGTGCCAGCAGCACTAGCGGGGGGGTATACAATGAGCAGTTCTTC
CASSTSGGVYNEQFF
>TRBJ1-4|-|TRBV5-1|-
TGCGCCAGCAGCTTGATTGGCGAAAAACTGTTTTTT
CASSLIGEKLFF
>TRBJ2-1|TRBD2|TRBV3-1/TRBV3-2|-
TGTGCCAGCAGCCAAGAGCCTAGCGGACACAATGAGCAGTTCTTC
CASSQEPSGHNEQFF
>TRBJ2-7|TRBD2|TRBV29-1|few
TGCAGCGTGTTGTCCGGGACTAGCGCCTACGAGCAGTACTTC
CSVLSGTSAYEQYF
>TRBJ2-5|-|TRBV4-1|-
TGCGCCAGCAGCCAAGATCGGGCCTCACAAGAGACCCAGTACTTC
CASSQDRASQETQYF
>TRBJ2-3|TRBD2|TRBV7-2|once
TGTGCCAGCAGCTTAGGACTAGCGGGAGGGATCACAGATACGCAGTATTTT
CASSLGLAGGITDTQYF
>TRBJ1-2|TRBD1|TRBV27|-
TGTGCCAGCAGTTTGGTCTGGGCAGGGGGCGCGGGTGGCTACACCTTC
CASSLVWAGGAGGYTF
>TRBJ2-2|-|TRBV9|-
TGTGCCAGCAGCCCAGATTATGGTTACACCGGGGAGCTGTTTTTT
CASSPDYGYTGELFF
>TRBJ1-5|-|TRBV10-1|-
TGCGCCAGCAGTGAGTCGAGCGGGGTTCGACAGCCCCAGCATTTT
CASSESSGVRQPQHF
>TRBJ1-5|TRBD1|TRBV24-1|-
TGTGCCACCATCCCCGGACAGGGCTATAGCAATCAGCCCCAGCATTTT
CATIPGQGYSNQPQHF
>TRBJ2-2|TRBD1|TRBV24-1|-
TGTGCCACCAGTGACCCTGCGGGGACAGGGTTATCCGGGGAGCTGTTTTTT
CATSDPAGTGLSGELFF
>TRBJ2-7|-|TRBV3-1/TRBV3-2|-
TGTGCCAGCAGCCAGGCCGGGGTCCAGGAGCAGTACTTC
CASSQAGVQEQYF
>TRBJ1-2|-|TRBV5-6|once
TGTGCCAGCACCCAGGGCTTAGCTAACTATGGCTACACCTTC
CASTQGLANYGYTF
>TRBJ1-2|-|TRBV5-4|-
TGTGCCAGCAGCTCCCACTATACAGGAGGCTATGGCTACACCTTC
CASSSHYTGGYGYTF
>TRBJ2-1|-|TRBV11-2|-
TGTGCCAGCAGCTCCAGGGTAGGGTTTTACAATGAGCAGTTCTTC
CASSSRVGFYNEQFF
>TRBJ2-1|TRBD2|TRBV28|-
TGTGCCAGCCGCCCCGGGGCTAGCGGGAGGGATGAGCAGTTCTTC
CASRPGASGRDEQFF
>TRBJ1-5|-|TRBV13|-
TGTGCCAGCAGCTTAGGGGTGGATCAGCCCCAGCATTTT
CASSLGVDQPQHF